Reported below is one T cell receptor beta chain. Its cognate antigen is unknown. Donors were drawn from the roughly 130-subject validation cohort, separate from the roughly 700-subject first cohort. The data were obtained in a study of cytomegalovirus exposure and HLA in healthy donors. On the study more broadly: The 120 validation repertoires matched the approximately 700 first-cohort repertoires in platform, a later analysis reported.

The table came from immunoSEQ multiplex PCR; TCRdb's copy has only in-frame clones and leaves some out. This sample yields 100,000 or so clones, of which 70% to 90% are seen a single time; around 3.6% belongs to the top ten. Trimming shortened V by 5 bases and J by 5 bases, and 29 bases separated the two germline ends. Germline values: CDR1 MDHEN, CDR2 SYDVKM. The CDR3 extends over 19 amino acids. General study results and limits: Most TCRs appeared rarely, but some public TCRs recurred in many donors.

The sequence came from a woman in her late teens or twenties in good health and CMV-seropositive. The material sequenced was PBMCs. V gene TRBV28 combines with J gene TRBJ2-3; possible D gene TRBD1, 6 bases. DNA for the CDR3: TGTGCCAGCAGTCCCGCGGTTGGTTTGGGGGCCGAGAGAGGAGATACGCAGTATTTT. Amino acids: CASSPAVGLGAERGDTQYF. The full variable domain, its missing parts supplied by reference TRBV28 and TRBJ2-3, is DVKVTQSSRYLVKRTGEKVFLECVQDMDHENMFWYRQDPGLGLRLIYFSYDVKMKEKGDIPEGYSVSREKKERFSLILESASTNQTSMYLCASSPAVGLGAERGDTQYFGPGTRLTVL.